This entry lists 21 T cell receptor beta chains sequenced from one sample in a study of blood T cell repertoires in COVID-19. Profiling relied on immunoSEQ multiplex PCR, and the TCRdb table lists in-frame clones only, not all of them. Of about 130,000 clones in the sample, approximately 86% were seen once. The sample comprised PBMCs or T cells enriched from blood (not recorded which). The receptors stem from a woman between 50 and 59 years old who had recovered from COVID-19.

The V call is TRBV5-1, the J call TRBJ2-2; 7 bases match TRBD1. The germline CDR1 and CDR2 sequences are SGHRS and YFSETQ. CDR3 length: 17 amino acids. V shed 2 bases and J 6 bases; nucleotides not matched to a gene: 13. This CDR3 reads CASSFPSPRQGPGELFF. The DNA for the CDR3 is TGCGCCAGCAGCTTTCCTTCGCCGCGACAGGGTCCCGGGGAGCTGTTTTTT.

The chain combines TRBV2 with TRBJ2-1; D may be TRBD2 (5 bases). This CDR3 comprises 14 residues. CDR1 is SNHLY, CDR2 FYNNEI, per germline. V was pared by 7 bases and J by 8 bases, with 18 bases between. The CDR3 is CASTPGWWEHEQFF. The CDR3 DNA reads as TGTGCCAGCACCCCGGGGTGGTGGGAGCATGAGCAGTTCTTC.

This clone was picked up one time. The rearrangement uses TRBV9 and TRBJ1-2; 9 bases match TRBD1. V was pared by 4 bases and J by 8 bases, with 12 bases of the junction left unmatched. The CDR3 runs 15 residues. Germline lookup yields CDR1 SGDLS and CDR2 YYNGEE. The CDR3 spells CASSLGQGRQGGYTF. In DNA, the CDR3 is TGTGCCAGCAGCCTCGGACAGGGGCGTCAGGGGGGCTACACCTTC.

The chain combines TRBV18 with TRBJ1-6; maybe TRBD1 (5 bases). V shed 2 bases and J shed 8 bases, with 7 bases lying between them. CDR1 is KGHSH and CDR2 is LQKENI in the germline V gene. CDR3 length: 13 amino acids. In DNA, the CDR3 is TGTGCCAGCTCACCAGCCAGGGATTCACCCCTCCACTTT. This codes for CASSPARDSPLHF.

The chain is built from TRBV15 and TRBJ2-7; TRBD2 matches at 11 bases. After removal of 1 base from V and 3 bases from J, the junction contained 5 bases not matched to a gene. CDR3 size: 16 residues. Per the germline V gene, CDR1 is LNHNV and CDR2 is YYDKDF (reference sequence). The chain's CDR3 is CATSRGLAGFLYEQYF. CDR3 DNA sequence: TGTGCCACCAGCAGAGGACTAGCGGGATTTCTCTACGAGCAGTACTTC.

This clone was seen a few times. This chain links TRBV7-9 with TRBJ1-1; D is unresolved. Germline V gene lookup returns CDR1 SEHNR and CDR2 FQNEAQ (reference sequence). The CDR3 has 12 residues. The ends were cut back, 1 base at V and 7 bases at J, with 7 bases in the middle. For the CDR3, the DNA is TGTGCCAGCAGCTTAGTGCAGATTGAAGCTTTCTTT. It yields the protein CASSLVQIEAFF. Together with reference TRBV7-9 and TRBJ1-1, the CDR3 gives the full variable domain: DTGVSQNPRHKITKRGQNVTFRCDPISEHNRLYWYRQTLGQGPEFLTYFQNEAQLEKSRLLSDRFSAERPKGSFSTLEIQRTEQGDSAMYLCASSLVQIEAFFGQGTRLTVV.

The sample holds a few counts of this clone. This chain uses TRBV7-8 with TRBJ1-6, with D perhaps TRBD1 (5 bases). Trimming shortened V by 5 bases and J by 10 bases, and 21 bases separated the two germline ends. From germline, CDR1 is SGHVS and CDR2 FQNEAQ. The CDR3 length is 16 residues. The DNA of the CDR3 is TGTGCCAGCAGCCAAGGGGTTGGGTTTTCGAGATCACCCCTCCACTTT. Translation gives CASSQGVGFSRSPLHF. The full variable domain, in which reference TRBV7-8 and TRBJ1-6 provide the parts outside the CDR3, is GAGVSQSPRYKVAKRGQDVALRCDPISGHVSLFWYQQALGQGPEFLTYFQNEAQLDKSGLPSDRFFAERPEGSVSTLKIQRTQQEDSAVYLCASSQGVGFSRSPLHFGNGTRLTVT.

This chain links TRBV13 with TRBJ1-2; D remains ambiguous. The germline CDR1 and CDR2 sequences are PRHDT and FYEKMQ (reference sequence). CDR3 length equals 14 residues. Trimming took 1 base from V and 8 from J, leaving 14 bases between them. CDR3 nucleotides: TGTGCCAGCAGCTTAGTAGGCGGCGGCAAGGGCTACACCTTC. Translated: CASSLVGGGKGYTF. Supplemented by reference TRBV13 and TRBJ1-2, the full variable domain reads AAGVIQSPRHLIKEKRETATLKCYPIPRHDTVYWYQQGPGQDPQFLISFYEKMQSDKGSIPDRFSAQQFSDYHSELNMSSLELGDSALYFCASSLVGGGKGYTFGSGTRLTVV.

The genes are TRBV7-8 and TRBJ1-4, with D unresolved. CDR1 and CDR2 from the germline V gene are SGHVS and FQNEAQ. Trimming removed 7 bases at V and 3 bases at J, with 18 bases between. The CDR3 covers 16 residues. The CDR3 protein is CASTASVGRANEKLFF. In DNA, the CDR3 is TGTGCCAGCACTGCGTCTGTCGGGAGGGCTAATGAAAAACTGTTTTTT.

The CDR3 spells CASSRGQAAQYF. CDR3 coding DNA: TGTGCCAGCAGCCGAGGACAGGCTGCGCAGTATTTT. This chain connects TRBV3-1 (or the pseudogene TRBV3-2) to TRBJ2-3, with 7 positions matching TRBD1. CDR1 is LGHDT and CDR2 is YNNKEL in the germline V gene (reference sequence). The junction had 5 bases not matched to a gene; V was cut back by 4 bases and J by 10 bases. This CDR3 region has 12 residues.

The genes are TRBV6-2 or TRBV6-3 and TRBJ1-4; D unclear. There are 16 residues in the CDR3. From germline, CDR1 is MNHEY and CDR2 SVGEGT. V shed 5 bases and J shed 8 bases, with 21 bases lying between them. CDR3 amino acids: CASSTASTGVDEKLFF. CDR3 nucleotide sequence: TGTGCCAGCAGTACCGCTTCGACGGGAGTTGACGAAAAACTGTTTTTT.

This chain links TRBV11-3 with TRBJ2-3; TRBD1 aligns across 7 bases. The germline V gene encodes CDR1 SGHNT and CDR2 YENEEA. J was trimmed by 6 bases and V by 4 bases; bases with no gene match: 7. The CDR3 length is 14 residues. CDR3 DNA sequence: TGTGCCAGCAGCTCCGACAGGGTAGAGGATACGCAGTATTTT. The encoded protein is CASSSDRVEDTQYF. The whole variable domain, filled in from reference TRBV11-3 and TRBJ2-3, reads EAGVVQSPRYKIIEKKQPVAFWCNPISGHNTLYWYLQNLGQGPELLIRYENEEAVDDSQLPKDRFSAERLKGVDSTLKIQPAELGDSAVYLCASSSDRVEDTQYFGPGTRLTVL.

The chain combines TRBV10-3 with TRBJ2-5, with TRBD2 matching over 8 bases. Germline CDR1 reads ENHRY; CDR2 reads SYGVKD. With V trimmed by 6 bases and J by 2 bases, 2 bases remained unmatched. The CDR3 is made up of 13 amino acids. The CDR3 sequence: CAISGTSQETQYF. The CDR3 DNA reads TGTGCCATCAGCGGGACTAGTCAAGAGACCCAGTACTTC.

The chain links TRBV19 to TRBJ1-4; 9 nucleotides align to TRBD1. With 4 bases clipped from V and 8 bases from J, the junction kept 11 bases outside the gene matches. The germline V gene has CDR1 LNHDA and CDR2 SQIVND (reference sequence). The CDR3 is 16 residues long. The CDR3 bases are TGTGCCAGTAGTACCCACCCGGACAGGGGCGACGAAAAACTGTTTTTT. Encoded protein: CASSTHPDRGDEKLFF.

The rearrangement uses TRBV4-3 and TRBJ2-1; no firm D call. Germline V gene data show CDR1 as LGHNA and CDR2 as YSLEER. This CDR3 is built from 13 residues. Trimming stripped 0 bases from V and 9 bases from J, with 9 bases between. The DNA of the CDR3 is TGCGCCAGCAGCCAAGAGGTGGCTCTTGAGCAGTTCTTC. Its translation: CASSQEVALEQFF.

This rearrangement joins TRBV28 to TRBJ2-1; D possibly corresponds to TRBD1 (5 bases). The CDR3 covers 15 residues. The V end was cut by 5 bases, the J end by 0 bases, with 11 bases between. CDR1 and CDR2 (germline): MDHEN, SYDVKM. The CDR3 loop is CASSTQVLSYNEQFF. In nucleotides, the CDR3 is TGTGCCAGCAGTACACAGGTCCTCTCCTACAATGAGCAGTTCTTC.

As regards this clone: In the same sample, other DNA sequences code for this CDR3. The chain carries TRBV11-2 and TRBJ2-7, with D uncertain. This CDR3 spans 13 amino acids. V lost 0 bases, J lost 3 bases, and 6 bases lay in between. The V gene's germline CDR1 is SGHAT and CDR2 FQNNGV. CDR3: CASSLDRVYEQYF. The CDR3 coding sequence is TGTGCCAGCAGCTTAGATCGGGTCTACGAGCAGTACTTC.

The rearrangement joins TRBV11-3 to TRBJ2-7, with 7 bases fitting TRBD2. V lost 1 base, J lost 4 bases, and 10 bases stayed unmatched. Germline lookup yields CDR1 SGHNT and CDR2 YENEEA. The CDR3 consists of 16 residues. The CDR3 spells CASSLVLASGTYEQYF. CDR3 coding DNA: TGTGCCAGCAGCTTAGTCCTGGCTAGCGGTACTTACGAGCAGTACTTC.

The chain recombines TRBV5-8 with TRBJ1-1, with TRBD1 identical over 7 bases. V trimming: 0 bases; J trimming: 4 bases; junction bases outside the gene matches: 9. Germline CDR1 SGHTS, CDR2 YDEGEE. There are 16 residues in the CDR3. CDR3 protein: CASSLEGTDLFTEAFF. Here the CDR3 DNA reads TGTGCCAGCAGCTTGGAAGGGACAGATCTTTTCACTGAAGCTTTCTTT.

This chain links TRBV19 with TRBJ2-7; possible D gene TRBD1, 7 bases. CDR1 LNHDA and CDR2 SQIVND come from the germline V gene (reference sequence). V gave up 2 bases and J gave up 6 bases, with 8 bases separating them. This CDR3 is 12 amino acids long. CDR3 nucleotides: TGTGCCAGTAGTATACAGGGGGGCGAGCAGTACTTC. It encodes CASSIQGGEQYF.

The V gene is TRBV18, the J gene TRBJ2-5; 9 bases are a match to TRBD2. This CDR3 has 16 residues. Germline CDR1 is KGHSH and CDR2 is LQKENI. With 3 bases clipped from V and 7 bases from J, the junction kept 12 bases outside the gene matches. CDR3: CASSPPSGGLKGTQYF. CDR3 DNA: TGTGCCAGCTCACCCCCCAGCGGGGGGCTAAAGGGGACCCAGTACTTC.